These T cell receptor beta chains were read from a single sample in a study of patients and donors after allogeneic stem cell transplantation. TCRdb itself ran the RT-PCR reads through MiXCR, one entry per CDR3 protein. The sample lists fewer than 250,000 distinct CDR3 sequences, 12% to 15% occurring once. Specimen: blood, either unsorted or a sorted T cell fraction (not recorded which). The receptors shown here come from a human donor who was either an allogeneic HSCT recipient or a stem cell or donor lymphocyte infusion donor (not recorded which). It is not recorded whose cells these are; they may come from a transplant donor. The CDR3 runs from the conserved cysteine through the conserved F or W. Each record gives: D gene, J gene, V gene, CDR3 protein. The D gene is left open where the match is weak.

>NA|TRBJ2-1|TRBV6-1
CASSDSLRGEQFF
>TRBD1|TRBJ2-2|TRBV9
CASSENRGTGTGELFF
>NA|TRBJ1-1|TRBV7-8
CASRTSPGVTAEAFF
>TRBD1|TRBJ1-6|TRBV6-1
CASSPATGRGSPLHF
>NA|TRBJ1-2|TRBV4-3
CASSQDRGNSNYGYTF
>NA|TRBJ1-1|TRBV7-9
CASTGSGYTEAFF
>NA|TRBJ2-7|TRBV3-1
CASSSRGGPYEQYF
>NA|TRBJ1-3|TRBV30
CAWSLSGGNTIYF
>NA|TRBJ1-2|TRBV4-2
CASSQEGGALKGYTF
>NA|TRBJ1-3|TRBV6-1
CASRGTGWGAGGNTIYF
>TRBD1|TRBJ2-7|TRBV6-2/TRBV6-3
CASTPGQGRNFYEQYF
>NA|TRBJ2-3|TRBV9
CASSGAGSTDTQYF
>TRBD2|TRBJ2-2|TRBV5-6
CASSLNGLAALTGELFF